This TCR beta chain was identified during a study of Ad26.COV2.S vaccination and SARS-CoV-2 variants. About the study: Trial arm assignment for the donor was COV1001 Ad26.COV2.S. Doses of Ad26.COV2.S were injected into muscle once or twice, 56 days apart. Study-wide results and limits: Placebo recipients trailed vaccine recipients in spike-specific TCR breadth.

Notes on this clone: The antigen is unknown.

Treatment: roughly 18 received Ad26.COV2.S at low or high dose, single or two shots; about 5 received placebo; per-sample allocation not given. Samples analyzed were those drawn on day 63 after the first vaccine or placebo injection. The vaccine antigen was prefusion-stabilized Wuhan SARS-CoV-2 spike. From germline, CDR1 is SEHNR and CDR2 FQNEAQ (reference sequence). The CDR3 covers 14 residues. V lost 4 bases and J 5 bases, leaving 15 bases between the germline ends. Profiled with immunoSEQ multiplex PCR; TCRdb holds only in-frame clones, not every one. The repertoire holds a few hundred thousand clones, with 80% to 95% as singletons.

The TCR was taken from a person between 18 and 59 years old who received the Ad26.COV2.S COVID-19 vaccine or a placebo. Here the sequenced sample was peripheral blood, taken in a trial of Ad26.COV2.S vaccine versus placebo. The V call is TRBV7-9, the J call TRBJ2-7; a possible D gene is TRBD2 (7 bases). The CDR3 DNA reads TGTGCCAGCAGCTGGGACCAGGGGAGGGACGAGCAGTACTTC. It encodes CASSWDQGRDEQYF.